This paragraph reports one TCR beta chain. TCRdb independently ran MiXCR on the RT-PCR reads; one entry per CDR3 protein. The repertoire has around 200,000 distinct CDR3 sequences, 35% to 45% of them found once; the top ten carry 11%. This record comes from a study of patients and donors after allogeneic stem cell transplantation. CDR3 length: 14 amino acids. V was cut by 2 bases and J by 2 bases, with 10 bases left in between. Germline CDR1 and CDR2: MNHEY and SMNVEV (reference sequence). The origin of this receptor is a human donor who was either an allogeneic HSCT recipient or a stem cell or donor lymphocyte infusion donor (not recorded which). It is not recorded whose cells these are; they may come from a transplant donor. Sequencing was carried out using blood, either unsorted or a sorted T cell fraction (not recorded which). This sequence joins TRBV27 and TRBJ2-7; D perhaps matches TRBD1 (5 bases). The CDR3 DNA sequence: TGTGCCAGCAGTTTAGTCGCAGGGACCTACGAGCAGTACTTC. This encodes CASSLVAGTYEQYF.